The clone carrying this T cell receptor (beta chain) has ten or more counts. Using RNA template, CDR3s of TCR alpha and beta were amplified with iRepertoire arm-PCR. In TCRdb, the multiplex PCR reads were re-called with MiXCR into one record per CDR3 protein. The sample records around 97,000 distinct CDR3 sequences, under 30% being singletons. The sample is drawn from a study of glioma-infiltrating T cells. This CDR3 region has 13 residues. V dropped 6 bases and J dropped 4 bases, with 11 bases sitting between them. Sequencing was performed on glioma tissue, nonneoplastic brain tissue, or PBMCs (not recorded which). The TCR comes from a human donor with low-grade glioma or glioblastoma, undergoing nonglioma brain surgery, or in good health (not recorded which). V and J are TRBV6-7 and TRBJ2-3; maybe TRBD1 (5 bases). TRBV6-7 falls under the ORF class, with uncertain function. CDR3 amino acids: CASSKGPPDTQYF. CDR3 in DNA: TGTGCCAGCAGCAAGGGGCCCCCAGATACGCAGTATTTT.